The clone carrying this T cell receptor (beta chain) was observed a few times. The antigen is undetermined. TCRdb reprocessed the RT-PCR reads via MiXCR and lists one record per CDR3 protein. The table lists approximately 730,000 distinct CDR3 sequences, over 11% of them singletons. The germline V gene encodes CDR1 DFQATT and CDR2 SNEGSKA (reference sequence). The V gene lost 5 bases and the J gene lost 2 bases, with 16 bases spanning the gap. This CDR3 has 15 residues. These data come from a study of response to subunit inactivated influenza vaccine. The study's findings and limits: Authors proposed each seasonal influenza vaccination draws in few new T cells.

The TCR comes from a man over 45 who received an inactivated influenza vaccine. J is TRBJ1-5 and V is TRBV20-1; perhaps TRBD1 as D (6 bases). Sequenced here: PBMCs from blood, sampled around two weeks before vaccination. The CDR3 region is CSAPRGGAGNQPQHF. The CDR3 region has the DNA TGCAGTGCTCCAAGGGGGGGCGCCGGCAATCAGCCCCAGCATTTT.